The T cell receptor beta chain under discussion was sequenced for a study of OX40 agonist ivuxolimab in advanced cancers. Study as a whole: Prior checkpoint blockade (anti-PD-1, anti-PD-L1 or anti-CTLA-4) was permitted; around 40% had it.

There are 16 residues in the CDR3. From germline, CDR1 is LNHNV and CDR2 YYDKDF (reference sequence). Trimming at V came to 3 bases and at J to 0 bases, leaving 7 bases not matched to a gene. Using immunoSEQ multiplex PCR, the repertoire was profiled, and TCRdb retains in-frame clones only, with some absent. The table has more than 45,000 clones, 85% to 90% seen once. This clone appeared once. Specimen: CD4+ or CD8+ T cells sorted from blood, collected in a trial of the OX40 agonist ivuxolimab. The clonotype comes from an adult with an advanced solid tumor such as melanoma, head and neck, liver or kidney cancer. The chain uses TRBV15 and TRBJ1-1, with 7 bases fitting TRBD1. The CDR3 sequence is CATSSDPGQMNTEAFF. The CDR3 DNA reads as TGTGCCACCAGCAGTGATCCGGGACAGATGAACACTGAAGCTTTCTTT.